Presented here are 2 T cell receptor beta chains from one specimen sequenced in a study of beta chain features in type 1 diabetes. Every bit of the isolated RNA underwent reverse transcription, so sequencing read expressed TCRB transcripts. The data were produced by immunoSEQ multiplex PCR, yet TCRdb's version contains in-frame clones alone and is incomplete. Seen here are 200,000 to 250,000 clones, approximately 16% observed once, and the top ten hold approximately 0.081%. Their target antigens are unknown. Study-wide results and caveats: Shortening of TCRB CDR3s, moderate but significant, appeared in all four CD4+ subsets of Type 1 diabetes patients.

The sample consisted of naive CD4+ T cells from blood. The receptors originated from a man aged 30 to 39 with type 1 diabetes.

The V and J genes are TRBV4-1 and TRBJ2-5; TRBD2 matches 11 bases. The CDR3 spans 18 residues. Germline trimming cut 0 bases from V and 3 bases from J; bases unmatched to any gene: 9. Germline V gene lookup returns CDR1 MGHRA and CDR2 YSYEKL. The CDR3 DNA reads TGCGCCAGCAGCCAAGAAAGGATTGGTAGCGGGAGGGAAGAGACCCAGTACTTC. As protein: CASSQERIGSGREETQYF.

This clone has a handful of counts. This chain connects TRBV30 to TRBJ2-4; a possible D gene is TRBD1 (5 bases). The CDR3 spans 11 residues. V lost 5 bases and J lost 7, with 9 bases in between. Germline CDR1 is GTSNPN and CDR2 is SVGIG (reference sequence). The CDR3 DNA reads as TGTGCCTGGCAGACAGCCAACATTCAGTACTTC. Its protein product is CAWQTANIQYF.